The clone carrying this T cell receptor (beta chain) was counted once. The PCR was carried out with 60 Vbeta primers and 13 Jbeta primers. As handled by the study authors: About 9.9 million of the roughly 80 million unique TCR beta chains counted in a later analysis were shared. The method was immunoSEQ multiplex PCR; TCRdb's version includes in-frame clones alone and lacks a portion of them. V and J calls and clone size come straight from that table; D and trimming were deduced from the DNA. The data contain some 89,000 clones, 81% of them singletons. These data originate in a study of cytomegalovirus exposure and HLA in healthy donors. CDR1 is GTSNPN, CDR2 SVGIG, per germline (reference sequence). V gave up 3 bases and J gave up 6 bases, with 12 bases separating them. The CDR3 consists of 13 residues.

The sample comprised PBMCs. This sequence was found in a woman aged 25 to 39 in good health and CMV-seronegative. V gene TRBV30 combines with J gene TRBJ1-5, with a weak D call TRBD1 (5 bases). CDR3 coding DNA: TGTGCCTGGAGACCAGGGTACGGTCAGCCCCAGCATTTT. This codes for CAWRPGYGQPQHF. Variable domain in full (rest from reference TRBV30 and TRBJ1-5): SQTIHQWPATLVQPVGSPLSLECTVEGTSNPNLYWYRQAAGRGLQLLFYSVGIGQISSEVPQNLSASRPQDRQFILSSKKLLLSDSGFYLCAWRPGYGQPQHFGDGTRLSIL.